This TCR beta chain was retrieved from a study of shared clonotypes between healthy human individuals. Study observations and caveats: Shared clonotypes across all four donors exceeded non-shared ones in generation probability.

Every subset had its genomic DNA shared out evenly among several immunoSEQ plates. The data were produced by immunoSEQ multiplex PCR, yet TCRdb's version contains in-frame clones alone and is incomplete. The sample includes more than 2 million clones, 93% seen only once; the top ten take roughly 1.7%. In the case of this clone: No antigen is known for it.

The trim removed 5 bases at V and 2 bases at J, leaving 5 bases unmatched. Looked up from germline, CDR1 is SEHNR and CDR2 is FQNEAQ (reference sequence). CDR3 size: 16 residues. Positively selected for CCR7, the CD45RO-negative cells used as naive CD8 cells excluded terminally differentiated effector memory CD45RA+ cells. The healthy adult donors were HIV-negative and reported no recent acute infections or vaccinations. Every donor, a Caucasian adult, lived in Nashville, Tennessee. This clonotype originated in a man aged 18 to 30 in good health. Some clones in this sample may be carry-over from other donors' samples. J is TRBJ2-3 and V is TRBV7-9; 12 bases agree with TRBD2. Sequenced input: naive CD8+ T cells from PBMCs. The CDR3 is CASSVRLAGATDTQYF. The CDR3 DNA follows: TGTGCCAGCAGCGTAAGACTAGCGGGGGCCACAGATACGCAGTATTTT.